Listed below are T cell receptor beta chains from one sample, sequenced in a study of blood T cell repertoires in COVID-19. Sequenced by immunoSEQ multiplex PCR; TCRdb stores in-frame clones only, minus some. Of 400,000 or so clones in the sample, approximately 89% were seen once. Material for sequencing was peripheral blood. All receptors derive from a woman aged 40-49 years with COVID-19, enrolled during active disease. The CDR3 runs from the conserved cysteine through the conserved F or W. Each record gives: J gene, D gene, V gene, clone size, CDR3 protein, CDR3 DNA. The D gene is left open where the match is weak. Clone size is shown for a subset of rows, as once, few, many or a class of expanded clone.

>TRBJ2-7|TRBD1|TRBV5-5|.
CASSSLQGWSYEQYF
TGTGCCAGCAGCTCCTTACAGGGGTGGTCCTACGAGCAGTACTTC
>TRBJ1-4|.|TRBV9|.
CASSVALGPKRNEKLFF
TGTGCCAGCAGCGTAGCTCTTGGTCCTAAGAGGAACGAAAAACTGTTTTTT
>TRBJ2-1|TRBD1|TRBV7-7|.
CASSPLGQGVSAEQFF
TGTGCTAGCAGCCCACTGGGGCAGGGGGTCTCGGCTGAGCAGTTCTTC
>TRBJ2-1|.|TRBV6-5|.
CASSYSGGTAYNEQFF
TGTGCCAGCAGTTACTCTGGCGGGACAGCTTACAATGAGCAGTTCTTC
>TRBJ1-1|.|TRBV19|once
CASTKPGNTEAFF
TGTGCCAGTACAAAACCCGGGAACACTGAAGCTTTCTTT
>TRBJ2-7|TRBD2|TRBV7-2|.
CASSSRDYSYEQYF
TGTGCCAGCAGCTCCCGGGACTACTCCTACGAGCAGTACTTC
>TRBJ2-3|TRBD1|TRBV6-5|.
CASSFGQGVTDTQYF
TGTGCCAGCAGCTTTGGACAGGGGGTAACAGATACGCAGTATTTT
>TRBJ1-1|TRBD1|TRBV4-3|.
CASSQDRTGTEAFF
TGCGCCAGCAGCCAAGATCGGACAGGAACTGAAGCTTTCTTT
>TRBJ2-3|TRBD2|TRBV18|once
CASSPNSGGGDTQYF
TGTGCCAGCTCACCAAATAGCGGGGGCGGGGATACGCAGTATTTT
>TRBJ1-1|.|TRBV6-5|.
CASSYTRPTEAFF
TGTGCCAGCAGTTACACCAGGCCCACTGAAGCTTTCTTT
>TRBJ2-5|TRBD2|TRBV7-7|.
CASSYGTSGQETQYF
TGTGCTAGCAGCTACGGGACTAGCGGTCAAGAGACCCAGTACTTC
>TRBJ1-2|TRBD1|TRBV19|.
CASRLDRASYGYTF
TGTGCCAGCAGATTGGACAGGGCGTCCTATGGCTACACCTTC
>TRBJ2-7|.|TRBV20-1|.
CSASTGGVIYEQYF
TGCAGTGCTAGTACGGGGGGCGTAATATACGAGCAGTACTTC
>TRBJ2-5|.|TRBV19|.
CASSSNVGRRETQYF
TGTGCCAGTAGTAGTAACGTCGGGAGACGAGAGACCCAGTACTTC
>TRBJ1-1|.|TRBV7-2|.
CASSPETVRTEAFF
TGTGCCAGCAGCCCCGAGACAGTCAGGACTGAAGCTTTCTTT
>TRBJ1-1|TRBD1|TRBV10-3|.
CAIIPDRENTEAFF
TGTGCCATCATACCCGACAGGGAGAACACTGAAGCTTTCTTT
>TRBJ1-4|TRBD1|TRBV5-1|.
CASSLALDRGNEKLFF
TGCGCCAGCAGCTTGGCACTGGACAGGGGGAATGAAAAACTGTTTTTT
>TRBJ1-4|.|TRBV19|.
CASSISYATNEKLFF
TGTGCCAGTAGTATTTCTTATGCAACTAATGAAAAACTGTTTTTT
>TRBJ1-1|.|TRBV7-3|.
CASSAQGETEAFF
TGTGCCAGCAGCGCGCAGGGTGAGACTGAAGCTTTCTTT